This record covers a single T cell receptor beta chain. The sample is drawn from a study of T cell changes during pregnancy in multiple sclerosis. Method: immunoSEQ multiplex PCR; TCRdb's copy keeps in-frame clones and lacks some. The data show approximately 61,000 clones, 90% seen once. The length of the CDR3 is 17 residues. V shed 4 bases and J 0 bases; nucleotides not matched to a gene: 11. Germline-derived CDR1 and CDR2 are SGHAT and FQNNGV. This chain joins TRBV11-2 and TRBJ2-7, with 8 bases fitting TRBD1. This material consisted of peripheral blood, taken in the first trimester of pregnancy. The receptor was derived from a female donor in good health, enrolled as a control in a pregnancy study. This CDR3 is CASSSKTGAGSSYEQYF. In DNA form, the CDR3 reads TGTGCCAGCAGCTCAAAGACAGGGGCCGGGAGCTCCTACGAGCAGTACTTC.